Below are 10 T cell receptor beta chains sequenced from a single sample in a study of blood T cells in healthy people across ages. The authors ran a second PCR of about 7 to 12 cycles using a sample-barcoded 5' primer and a J-beta primer mix. TCRdb reprocessed the 5' RACE reads with MiXCR, giving one entry per CDR3 protein. The data hold around 970,000 distinct CDR3 sequences, with about 51% observed a single time. Sequencing was done on a sample of blood. The receptors originated from a woman aged 55-70 years in good health.

This rearrangement joins TRBV24-1 to TRBJ1-1, with unresolved D. Trimming left V 10 bases short and J 11 bases short, with 7 bases between. Germline V CDR1 and CDR2: KGHDR, SFDVKD. The CDR3 runs to 8 residues. The CDR3: CATTRAFF. The CDR3 DNA is TGTGCCACTACTCGGGCTTTCTTT.

This chain uses TRBV4-1 with TRBJ1-4; no firm D call. Deletions cut 5 bases from V and 3 bases from J, with 13 bases between. There are 15 residues in the CDR3. Germline assignment: CDR1 MGHRA and CDR2 YSYEKL. For the CDR3, the DNA is TGCGCCAGCAGCTCAGAGAGGGCTTCTAATGAAAAACTGTTTTTT. Translated: CASSSERASNEKLFF.

The V gene is TRBV20-1, the J gene TRBJ2-1; D gene unclear. CDR1 is DFQATT and CDR2 is SNEGSKA in the germline V gene (reference sequence). The CDR3 is 13 amino acids. V was clipped by 0 bases and J by 12 bases, with 15 bases between them. CDR3 region: CSARDTGVVGQFF. The CDR3 coding sequence is TGCAGTGCTAGAGATACTGGGGTAGTAGGGCAGTTCTTC.

The chain combines TRBV7-2 with TRBJ1-5; no reliable D call. The CDR3 totals 13 residues. The germline V gene has CDR1 SGHTA and CDR2 FQGNSA. The ends were cut back, 3 bases at V and 8 bases at J, with 11 bases in the middle. CDR3 in amino acids: CASSLEGTEPQHF. In DNA, the CDR3 is TGTGCCAGCAGCTTGGAGGGAACCGAGCCCCAGCATTTT.

The chain links TRBV24-1 to TRBJ2-2, with TRBD1 identical over 7 bases. The CDR3 totals 15 residues. V lost 4 bases, J lost 3 bases, and 4 bases stayed unmatched. Germline V gene sequence: CDR1 KGHDR, CDR2 SFDVKD. This CDR3 is CATSEGQVYTGELFF. The CDR3 nucleotides are TGTGCCACCAGTGAAGGACAGGTCTACACCGGGGAGCTGTTTTTT.

J is TRBJ1-5 and V is TRBV20-1, with D perhaps TRBD1 (5 bases). CDR1 is DFQATT and CDR2 is SNEGSKA in the germline V gene (reference sequence). Trimming took 1 base from V and 5 from J, leaving 9 bases between them. This CDR3 is 13 amino acids long. CDR3 nucleotides: TGCAGTGCTAGAGGGGGACTAGATCAGCCCCAGCATTTT. It yields the protein CSARGGLDQPQHF.

This chain connects TRBV12-3 or TRBV12-4 to TRBJ2-1; TRBD2 might be the D (6 bases). V was cut by 8 bases and J by 4 bases, with 18 bases left in between. This CDR3 has 15 residues. The CDR3 DNA sequence: TGTGCCAGCCAAAAGCGGGCTAGCTGGTACAATGAGCAGTTCTTC. It is translated as CASQKRASWYNEQFF.

J is TRBJ2-1 and V is TRBV5-1; TRBD1 agrees at 7 bases. Germline CDR1 and CDR2: SGHRS and YFSETQ. Losses at the gene ends were 1 base for V and 0 bases for J; bases not matched to a gene: 4. The CDR3 has 16 amino acids. The CDR3 loop is CASSLLGTVSYNEQFF. The CDR3 DNA reads as TGCGCCAGCAGCTTGTTGGGGACAGTCTCCTACAATGAGCAGTTCTTC.

V gene TRBV12-3 or TRBV12-4 combines with J gene TRBJ2-1; D gene unclear. Deletions cut 0 bases from V and 0 bases from J, with 9 bases between. CDR3 length: 16 residues. The CDR3 loop is CASSLADKSSYNEQFF. The CDR3 DNA reads as TGTGCCAGCAGTTTAGCCGACAAGAGCTCCTACAATGAGCAGTTCTTC.

This chain uses TRBV5-1 with TRBJ2-7; D possibly corresponds to TRBD2 (5 bases). The CDR3 has 13 amino acids. Trimming took 2 bases from V and 2 from J, leaving 8 bases between them. CDR1 and CDR2 (germline): SGHRS, YFSETQ. DNA for the CDR3: TGCGCCAGCAGCTTCCACGGGACCTACGAGCAGTACTTC. Translation gives CASSFHGTYEQYF.